The clone carrying this TCR beta chain was seen more than once but under ten times. This sample stems from a study of OX40 agonist ivuxolimab in advanced cancers. Assay: immunoSEQ multiplex PCR; the TCRdb copy retains only in-frame clones and omits some. The table has fewer than 55,000 clones, roughly 80% seen once; the top ten hold under 7%. V shed 3 bases, J shed 6 bases, and the junction held 1 base outside the gene matches. The CDR3 contains 12 residues. Germline V gene lookup returns CDR1 MDHEN and CDR2 SYDVKM. This TCR was recovered from an adult with an advanced solid tumor such as melanoma, head and neck, liver or kidney cancer. The sample was CD4+ or CD8+ T cells sorted from blood, taken in a trial of the OX40 agonist ivuxolimab. J is TRBJ2-7 and V is TRBV28; 8 nucleotides agree with TRBD1. The CDR3 is CASSLTGAEQYF. The CDR3 nucleotides are TGTGCCAGCAGTTTGACAGGGGCCGAGCAGTACTTC.